This T cell receptor beta chain was recovered during a study of blood T cell repertoires in COVID-19 (dated by TCRdb to about 2020). About the investigation overall: The collaborator samples originated in the United States, Italy and Spain and spanned the acute and convalescent phases of COVID-19. Subjects who had been exposed to COVID-19, were actively infected with it, or had recovered from it provided the deeply sampled blood TCRbeta repertoires that made up the dataset. Where available, HLA class I and class II types were obtained from metadata supplied by the sample provider rather than from assay-based typing. Sample metadata almost always included a de-identified subject ID, COVID-19 status, age in years and sex. The material from the prospective study consisted of cDNA or gDNA derived from T cells, B-cell-depleted T cells, or PBMCs. The repertoires were released in a freely available public database intended as a resource for research on the immune response to SARS-CoV-2. The samples were drawn from the first 160 participants of the ongoing ImmuneRACE study and from 950 to 1,500 subjects provided by 6 global collaborators. Results and caveats for the whole study, not just this receptor: The quantity of clinical and demographic metadata differed by source and by participant and was supplied without curation.

TCRbeta CDR3 regions were amplified from genomic DNA using the immunoSEQ Assay, a bias-controlled multiplex PCR. The original methods were these. The number of nucleated cells in each sample was estimated by amplification of reference gene primers within the assay. To quantify the absolute abundance of each unique TCRbeta CDR3 rearrangement, sequence reads were collapsed and filtered. For each sample, productive Simpson clonality was calculated by taking the square root of Simpson's diversity index across productive rearrangements. Held by TCRdb, this immuneACCESS table contains in-frame sequences only and omits some clones. Under half of the omission traces to an unresolved V gene where checked; the cause of the rest is unknown. V, J and clone size reflect that table, while D and trimming were determined from the DNA. For this sample there are approximately 400,000 clones; roughly 88% appear just once. The ten largest clones represent over 10% of the sample.

About this clone itself: It lacks a known antigen. No quality values exist for individual bases; no much larger clone is one base distant.

In Seattle, one collaborating source enrolled patients while the infection was active and tracked those patients longitudinally over the course of disease. Whole blood was collected in K2EDTA tubes by collaborating institutions according to the institutions' own protocols. Collaborator samples were shipped for TCRbeta analysis as frozen whole blood, isolated PBMCs, or DNA extracted from either sample type. The receptor's source is a woman between 45 and 65 years old with COVID-19, enrolled during active disease. Sequencing was carried out using peripheral blood.

The DNA sequence is given as TGTGCCAGCCTCTCGGGCTATGGCTACACCTTC. The resulting protein is CASLSGYGYTF. Here the chain combines TRBV27 and TRBJ1-2; the D gene identity is not certain. The germline V gene (reference sequence) provides CDR1 MNHEY and CDR2 SMNVEV. V loses 8 bases of germline sequence and J loses 4 bases, and the interval between the two ends is 8 bases. From its cysteine to its phenylalanine, the CDR3 spans 11 amino acids. Only the CDR3 DNA is retained, 33 bases long and in frame from the first base.